This T cell receptor (beta chain) was recorded in a study of T cell clonotyping in hematopoietic cell transplantation. Study summary: Pretransplant recipient samples were taken after cytoreduction.

Findings and caveats of the study: Without cell sorting, CD4 versus CD8 contributions remain unresolved. After transplant, recipient diversity fell while pathologically expanded clonotypes grew through day 180. Broader posttransplant TCR repertoire diversity was predicted by graft donor and pretransplant recipient Inverse Simpson Index values.

The CDR3 loop spans 15 amino acids. CDR1 MDHEN and CDR2 SYDVKM come from the germline V gene. Germline trimming cut 1 base from V and 2 bases from J; bases unmatched to any gene: 4. Remarks on this clone: The antigen remains unidentified.

Sequencing was performed with immunoSEQ multiplex PCR; in TCRdb, only in-frame clones are kept and a portion is missing. The sample lists 75,000 to 95,000 clones, 90% to 97% occurring once. The time point here: recipient sample about 28 days before transplant, after cytoreduction. Sequenced material: peripheral blood mononuclear cells, taken before stem cell transplant. The V and J genes are TRBV28 and TRBJ1-1, with TRBD1 matching 7 bases. The sequence was collected from a woman aged 45 to 65 with acute myeloid leukemia. Some clones in this sample may be carry-over from other donors' samples. The CDR3 loop is CASSLSTGFNTEAFF. The CDR3 nucleotides read TGTGCCAGCAGTTTATCGACAGGGTTTAACACTGAAGCTTTCTTT.